The clone carrying this TCR beta chain was observed a single time. Its antigen is unidentified. The data belong to a study of shared clonotypes between healthy human individuals. Study in general: Donor composition was two women and a few men, aged 18 to 49. CD4 naive and CD4 memory each took three plates per donor, while CD8 naive took two and CD8 memory one. Whole-study results and caveats: It was only blood that was sampled, and tissue repertoires likely differ.

The CDR3 spans 18 residues. V was clipped by 1 base and J by 6 bases; unmatched bases: 19. The germline V gene has CDR1 SGHRS and CDR2 YFSETQ. As defined, naive CD8 cells were CD45RO-negative and positively selected for CCR7, with terminally differentiated effector memory CD45RA+ cells excluded. Donors comprised healthy HIV-negative adults lacking recent acute infections or vaccinations. Data came from immunoSEQ multiplex PCR; TCRdb stores just in-frame clones and leaves some out. The sample shows millions of clones, about 95% of them seen only once. The source material was naive CD8+ T cells sorted from blood. This chain uses TRBV5-1 with TRBJ2-7; TRBD1 aligns across 7 bases. The sequence was collected from a man in his late teens or twenties in good health. CDR3 protein: CASSLTLLQTGLIGEQYF. DNA for the CDR3: TGCGCCAGCAGCTTGACCCTTTTACAGACAGGGTTGATAGGCGAGCAGTACTTC.